This TCR beta chain was sequenced during a study of cytomegalovirus exposure and HLA in healthy donors. Study outcomes and limitations: Most TCR beta V segments were productive about 90% or about 30% of the time in an earlier analysis.

Primers included in the PCR were 60 Vbeta and 13 Jbeta primers. Sequencing was performed with immunoSEQ multiplex PCR; in TCRdb, only in-frame clones are kept and a portion is missing. Of 150,000 or so clones listed, about three quarters were seen once; the top ten hold about 13%. Comment on this clone: What it recognizes is unknown.

The specimen sequenced was PBMCs. The sequence was obtained from a man between 35 and 55 years old in good health and CMV-seropositive.

This CDR3 is CASRAFLAEETQYF. The DNA for the CDR3 is TGTGCCAGCAGGGCCTTTCTAGCGGAAGAGACCCAGTACTTC. V is TRBV6-1 and J is TRBJ2-5; 7 bases are a match to TRBD2. V was pared by 6 bases and J by 3 bases, with 7 bases of the junction left unmatched. In germline, CDR1 is MNHNS, CDR2 SASEGT. This CDR3 has 14 amino acids.